The next 24 T cell receptor beta chains were all read from a single sample in a study of blood T cell repertoires in COVID-19. Here immunoSEQ multiplex PCR was the method, and the copy in TCRdb shows in-frame clones only, minus some. The sample has about 670,000 clones, approximately 90% seen once. Sample: peripheral blood. Receptors originate from a woman under 30 with acute or convalescent COVID-19.

The chain has TRBV18 and TRBJ2-7, with TRBD1 matching over 10 bases. The CDR3 runs to 14 residues. Unmatched junction bases numbered 5, after V lost 6 bases and J lost 3 bases. CDR1 KGHSH and CDR2 LQKENI come from the germline V gene. The CDR3 sequence: CASSTGGGNYEQYF. The CDR3, as DNA: TGTGCCAGCTCGACAGGGGGCGGAAACTACGAGCAGTACTTC. Complete variable domain (other parts from reference TRBV18 and TRBJ2-7): NAGVMQNPRHLVRRRGQEARLRCSPMKGHSHVYWYRQLPEEGLKFMVYLQKENIIDESGMPKERFSAEFPKEGPSILRIQQVVRGDSAAYFCASSTGGGNYEQYFGPGTRLTVT.

V is TRBV9 and J is TRBJ2-6; 11 bases agree with TRBD1. After removal of 3 bases from V and 2 bases from J, the junction contained 4 bases not matched to a gene. CDR1 and CDR2 (germline): SGDLS, YYNGEE. This CDR3 is built from 17 residues. CDR3 nucleotides: TGTGCCAGCAGCGCCCGGACAGGGGGCACTGGGGCCAACGTCCTGACTTTC. This codes for CASSARTGGTGANVLTF.

In its sample, this clone was seen a few times. The chain is built from TRBV19 and TRBJ1-1; D unresolved. The V end was cut by 3 bases, the J end by 6 bases, with 11 bases between. The length of the CDR3 is 13 residues. Germline V gives CDR1 LNHDA, CDR2 SQIVND (reference sequence). CDR3 amino acids: CASSIQVKAEAFF. The CDR3 DNA reads TGTGCCAGTAGTATCCAGGTGAAGGCTGAAGCTTTCTTT. Drawing the rest from reference TRBV19 and TRBJ1-1, the complete variable domain is DGGITQSPKYLFRKEGQNVTLSCEQNLNHDAMYWYRQDPGQGLRLIYYSQIVNDFQKGDIAEGYSVSREKKESFPLTVTSAQKNPTAFYLCASSIQVKAEAFFGQGTRLTVV.

The chain combines TRBV6-6 with TRBJ1-3; a weak D match, TRBD1 (6 bases). Germline V gives CDR1 MNHNY, CDR2 SVGAGI (reference sequence). The V end lost 0 bases, the J end lost 2 bases, and 8 bases lay between the germline ends. This CDR3 contains 15 residues. Written as DNA, the CDR3 is TGTGCCAGCAGTTACTCAGCAGGGGCTGGAAACACCATATATTTT. This sequence encodes CASSYSAGAGNTIYF.

This clone was detected once. The chain joins TRBV29-1 to TRBJ2-2; no clear D gene. CDR3 length: 14 amino acids. The ends were cut back, 0 bases at V and 7 bases at J, with 12 bases in the middle. Germline loops: CDR1 SQVTM, CDR2 ANQGSEA. The CDR3 region is CSVEDPGGIGELFF. The CDR3 region has the DNA TGCAGCGTTGAAGATCCCGGCGGAATCGGGGAGCTGTTTTTT.

This clone came up a few times. The rearrangement links TRBV5-1 to TRBJ1-6; a weak D match, TRBD1 (6 bases). V was trimmed by 2 bases and J by 8 bases, leaving 17 bases between them. The germline V gene encodes CDR1 SGHRS and CDR2 YFSETQ. There are 16 residues in the CDR3. The CDR3: CASSFSSATGYSPLHF. CDR3 in DNA: TGCGCCAGCAGCTTTTCTTCGGCTACAGGGTATTCACCCCTCCACTTT.

The rearrangement links TRBV11-2 to TRBJ1-6; D uncertain. Deletions cut 5 bases from V and 12 bases from J, with 14 bases between. This CDR3 has 13 residues. Looked up from germline, CDR1 is SGHAT and CDR2 is FQNNGV. This CDR3 reads CASSPNRGIPLHF. DNA for the CDR3: TGTGCCAGCAGCCCCAATCGCGGAATACCCCTCCACTTT.

On this clone itself: Additional DNA sequences in this sample encode the identical CDR3. The chain uses TRBV6-1 and TRBJ1-2; no reliable D call. The CDR3 is 13 amino acids. V was trimmed by 1 base and J by 2 bases, leaving 5 bases between them. The germline V gene encodes CDR1 MNHNS and CDR2 SASEGT. The CDR3 nucleotides are TGTGCCAGCAGTGAAGGTCGGAACTATGGCTACACCTTC. Its protein is CASSEGRNYGYTF.

The genes are TRBV7-9 and TRBJ1-1; D may be TRBD1 (6 bases). This CDR3 has 13 amino acids. Germline CDR1 and CDR2: SEHNR and FQNEAQ (reference sequence). V was cut by 3 bases and J by 3 bases, with 8 bases left in between. CDR3 nucleotide sequence: TGTGCCAGCAGCTTCGGACAGCACACTGAAGCTTTCTTT. Its protein product is CASSFGQHTEAFF.

CDR3 nucleotide sequence: TGCGCCAGCAGCGCCCTACTACAGGGATTAACTGAAGCTTTCTTT. This sequence encodes CASSALLQGLTEAFF. The J gene is TRBJ1-1, the V gene TRBV5-1, with D maybe TRBD1 (6 bases). V lost 4 bases and J 5 bases, leaving 18 bases between the germline ends. Germline V gives CDR1 SGHRS, CDR2 YFSETQ. The length of the CDR3 is 15 residues.

The chain uses TRBV29-1 and TRBJ1-1; 9 nucleotides align to TRBD1. The germline V gene has CDR1 SQVTM and CDR2 ANQGSEA. The length of the CDR3 is 15 residues. V shed 7 bases, J shed 6 bases, and the junction held 15 bases outside the gene matches. The CDR3, as DNA: TGCAGCGCCATAATCGACCGGACAGGGGCAGCTGAAGCTTTCTTT. Translation gives CSAIIDRTGAAEAFF.

This clone appeared a few times. Other DNA sequences of this sample code for an identical CDR3. This rearrangement joins TRBV5-1 to TRBJ1-1; no firm D call. Trimming took 0 bases from V and 2 from J, leaving 5 bases between them. Germline V gene sequence: CDR1 SGHRS, CDR2 YFSETQ. This CDR3 has 13 residues. CDR3 residues: CASSLAGNTEAFF. DNA for the CDR3: TGCGCCAGCAGCTTGGCAGGAAACACTGAAGCTTTCTTT.

The chain has TRBV12-2 and TRBJ1-5. TRBV12-2 is a pseudogene. The CDR3 is made up of 17 amino acids. The DNA for the CDR3 is TGTGCAAGTCGCCAGCGGGAGAGATTAAGGAGCAATCAGCCCCAGCATTTT. This codes for CASRQRERLRSNQPQHF.

This chain links TRBV7-2 with TRBJ1-4; unclear D gene. V shed 3 bases and J shed 1 base, with 12 bases lying between them. This CDR3 has 16 residues. Germline CDR1 and CDR2: SGHTA and FQGNSA. CDR3 residues: CASSLSQVGTNEKLFF. The CDR3 DNA sequence: TGTGCCAGCAGCTTGTCTCAGGTTGGAACTAATGAAAAACTGTTTTTT.

The J gene is TRBJ2-7, the V gene TRBV12-3 or TRBV12-4, with 8 bases matching TRBD1. The CDR3 runs to 13 residues. V lost 6 bases to trimming and J lost 7 bases; unmatched junction nucleotides: 8. DNA for the CDR3: TGTGCCAGCAGCCGGGGACAGGCGTTGGAGCAGTACTTC. Its protein is CASSRGQALEQYF.

The rearrangement uses TRBV14 and TRBJ2-1; a possible D gene is TRBD1 (5 bases). V was cut by 4 bases and J by 4 bases, with 14 bases left in between. This CDR3 comprises 15 residues. CDR1 is SGHDN and CDR2 is FVKESK in the germline V gene. Here the CDR3 DNA reads TGTGCCAGCAGCCGGGGCCTGGCGCGTTACAATGAGCAGTTCTTC. It yields the protein CASSRGLARYNEQFF.

This clone was seen a few times. The V call is TRBV9, the J call TRBJ1-2, with TRBD1 matching over 7 bases. The CDR3 sequence is 14 residues long. Germline-derived CDR1 and CDR2 are SGDLS and YYNGEE. Trimming took 0 bases from V and 8 from J; bases not matched to a gene: 7. As DNA, the CDR3 is TGTGCCAGCAGCGTAGACTTAGGGGGCGGCGGCTACACCTTC. This codes for CASSVDLGGGGYTF. Supplemented by reference TRBV9 and TRBJ1-2, the full variable domain reads DSGVTQTPKHLITATGQRVTLRCSPRSGDLSVYWYQQSLDQGLQFLIQYYNGEERAKGNILERFSAQQFPDLHSELNLSSLELGDSALYFCASSVDLGGGGYTFGSGTRLTVV.

The V and J genes are TRBV27 and TRBJ1-4; possible D gene TRBD1, 5 bases. V dropped 0 bases and J dropped 8 bases, with 10 bases sitting between them. CDR1 MNHEY and CDR2 SMNVEV come from the germline V gene (reference sequence). The CDR3 is 14 residues long. CDR3 in DNA: TGTGCCAGCAGTTTATCTGGGGCCCGGGAAAAACTGTTTTTT. It translates to CASSLSGAREKLFF.

The gene calls are TRBV7-3 and TRBJ1-1; 8 bases line up with TRBD1. CDR1 is SGHTA and CDR2 is FQGTGA in the germline V gene. The trim removed 4 bases at V and 3 bases at J, leaving 1 base unmatched. The length of the CDR3 is 13 residues. CDR3 nucleotides: TGTGCCAGCAGCTCGGACAGGGACACTGAAGCTTTCTTT. Protein sequence: CASSSDRDTEAFF.

This clone was observed a handful of times. This sequence joins TRBV6-4 and TRBJ2-1; the match to TRBD2 covers 8 bases. J gave up 6 bases and V 3 bases, and 7 bases lay outside the gene matches. Germline V lookup: CDR1 MRHNA, CDR2 SNTAGT. The CDR3 length is 15 residues. CDR3 sequence: CASSEGGGPSNEQFF. In DNA form, the CDR3 reads TGTGCCAGCAGTGAGGGCGGGGGGCCCTCCAATGAGCAGTTCTTC.

J is TRBJ2-7 and V is TRBV4-1; 10 positions agree with TRBD2. From germline, CDR1 is MGHRA and CDR2 YSYEKL. The CDR3 runs to 14 residues. The ends lost 4 bases at V and 7 bases at J; junction bases unmatched: 7. CDR3: CASSPAGGQREQYF. In DNA, the CDR3 is TGCGCCAGCAGCCCAGCGGGGGGGCAGAGGGAGCAGTACTTC.

The V and J genes are TRBV30 and TRBJ1-1, with D possibly being TRBD1 (5 bases). V lost 5 bases, J lost 5 bases, and 12 bases lay in between. Looked up from germline, CDR1 is GTSNPN and CDR2 is SVGIG (reference sequence). The CDR3 extends over 12 amino acids. CDR3 sequence reads: CAWDPRGTEAFF. The DNA for the CDR3 is TGTGCCTGGGACCCGCGGGGGACTGAAGCTTTCTTT.

The V call is TRBV25-1, the J call TRBJ2-2, with D unresolved. Trimming shortened V by 11 bases and J by 3 bases, and 13 bases separated the two germline ends. Germline CDR1 is MGHDK and CDR2 is SYGVNS. The CDR3 totals 13 residues. The CDR3, as DNA: TGTGCCTCTAGAACGGAACACACCGGGGAGCTGTTTTTT. It yields the protein CASRTEHTGELFF.

The chain combines TRBV5-5 with TRBJ1-6; 7 bases map to TRBD1. This CDR3 region has 16 residues. After removal of 5 bases from V and 5 bases from J, the junction contained 10 bases not matched to a gene. The germline V gene has CDR1 SGHKS and CDR2 YYEKEE (reference sequence). CDR3 DNA: TGTGCCAGCAGGCTGACAGGGCGAATCCATAATTCACCCCTCCACTTT. Translated: CASRLTGRIHNSPLHF.